This is a list of T cell receptor beta chains from one sample in a study of beta chain features in type 1 diabetes. The data were produced by immunoSEQ multiplex PCR, yet TCRdb's version contains in-frame clones alone and is incomplete. The top ten hold more than 0.055% of the sample, which has hundreds of thousands of clones, approximately 31% seen once. Sequences were obtained from naive CD4+ T cells from blood. Receptors originate from a man younger than 35 in good health. Both conserved end residues are part of each CDR3. The D gene is left open where the match is weak. Clone sizes are given selectively: once, few, many, or a class where the clone is expanded.

clone size	V gene	D gene	J gene	CDR3 DNA	CDR3 protein
.	TRBV11-1	.	TRBJ1-1	TGTGCCAGCAGCTTAGGAATGAACACTGAAGCTTTCTTT	CASSLGMNTEAFF
.	TRBV7-2	TRBD1	TRBJ2-6	TGTGCCAGCAGTACAGGGGGACCTGGGGCCAACGTCCTGACTTTC	CASSTGGPGANVLTF
.	TRBV9	.	TRBJ2-1	TGTGCCAGCAGCGTTAGGACCCACAATGAGCAGTTCTTC	CASSVRTHNEQFF
few	TRBV5-1	TRBD2	TRBJ2-7	TGCGCCAGCAGCGCCGGACTAGCGGGAGGTTACGAGCAGTACTTC	CASSAGLAGGYEQYF
.	TRBV30	TRBD2	TRBJ2-1	TGTGCCTGGGACTTAACTAGCGGGGGCAATGAGCAGTTCTTC	CAWDLTSGGNEQFF
few	TRBV30	.	TRBJ2-3	TGTGCCTGGAGTAATACAGGTACAGATACGCAGTATTTT	CAWSNTGTDTQYF
.	TRBV5-1	.	TRBJ2-5	TGCGCCAGCAGCTTTGGACTCCGGGTGGGAATCGCGGAGACCCAGTACTTC	CASSFGLRVGIAETQYF
.	TRBV30	.	TRBJ1-2	TGTGCCTGGGCAGGATCTAACTATGGCTACACCTTC	CAWAGSNYGYTF
.	TRBV29-1	TRBD1	TRBJ1-1	TGCAGCGTTGGAGGACAGGGGACTGAAGCTTTCTTT	CSVGGQGTEAFF
.	TRBV6-1	TRBD1	TRBJ1-2	TGTGCCAGCAGCCGACAGGGCAACTATGGCTACACCTTC	CASSRQGNYGYTF
.	TRBV23-1	.	TRBJ2-2	TGCGCCAGCAGTCCCATGGCGAACACCGGGGAGCTGTTTTTT	CASSPMANTGELFF
few	TRBV2	.	TRBJ2-2	TGTGCCAGCAGCACAGGGATCGGGGAGCTGTTTTTT	CASSTGIGELFF
.	TRBV15	.	TRBJ1-5	TGTGCCACCAGCAGAGACGGGCTCAGCAATCAGCCCCAGCATTTT	CATSRDGLSNQPQHF
few	TRBV2	.	TRBJ2-3	TGTGCCAGCAGTTACCTGGCTAGCGTAGCACCGGGGAGGCAGTATTTT	CASSYLASVAPGRQYF
.	TRBV7-9	TRBD1	TRBJ2-3	TGTGCCAGCAGCTCCCGTTGGACAGGGGGAGGGACAGATACGCAGTATTTT	CASSSRWTGGGTDTQYF
.	TRBV5-1	.	TRBJ1-1	TGCGCCAGCAGCCCGGGGACTGAAGCTTTCTTT	CASSPGTEAFF
few	TRBV19	TRBD1	TRBJ2-5	TGTGCCAGTAGTAGCCCCCACAGGGGAGAGACCCAGTACTTC	CASSSPHRGETQYF
.	TRBV30	TRBD1	TRBJ2-7	TGTGCCTGGAGTCCTGGCGGGACAGGGACCTACGAGCAGTACTTC	CAWSPGGTGTYEQYF
.	TRBV5-1	TRBD1	TRBJ1-5	TGCGCCAGCAGCTTGGAAGGACAGGGAAATCAGCCCCAGCATTTT	CASSLEGQGNQPQHF
.	TRBV14	.	TRBJ2-7	TGTGCCAGCAGCCACGGCTACGAGCAGTACTTC	CASSHGYEQYF
.	TRBV2	TRBD1	TRBJ1-5	TGTGCCAGCAGCGGGACAGGGGGCAATCAGCCCCAGCATTTT	CASSGTGGNQPQHF
few	TRBV29-1	TRBD1	TRBJ2-1	TGCAGCGTTGAAGCCTTCGCGAGAACAGGGGCCTTTTACAATGAGCAGTTCTTC	CSVEAFARTGAFYNEQFF
.	TRBV15	.	TRBJ1-4	TGTGCCACCAGCAGAGAAGGACAGAGCCCTGAAAAACTGTTTTTT	CATSREGQSPEKLFF
.	TRBV5-1	TRBD2	TRBJ2-5	TGCGCCAGCAGCGCCGGACTAGCGTTCAACCAAGAGACCCAGTACTTC	CASSAGLAFNQETQYF
.	TRBV4-2	TRBD1	TRBJ2-5	TGTGCCAGCAGCCAAGGACAGGGGCAGGCTTTGGAGACCCAGTACTTC	CASSQGQGQALETQYF
few	TRBV30	TRBD1	TRBJ2-7	TGTGCCTGGGACAGGGATAAGTTTTCCTACGAGCAGTACTTC	CAWDRDKFSYEQYF
.	TRBV5-1	.	TRBJ2-7	TGCGCCAGCAGCTTGGGACTGCACTCCTACGAGCAGTACTTC	CASSLGLHSYEQYF
few	TRBV7-9	.	TRBJ2-5	TGTGCCAGCAGTTCAGACAGGACGGAGACCCAGTACTTC	CASSSDRTETQYF